The 8 T cell receptor beta chains listed next were all sequenced from one sample in a study of blood T cell repertoires in COVID-19. Libraries were prepared by immunoSEQ multiplex PCR; TCRdb keeps only in-frame clonotypes and omits some of them. Of approximately 270,000 clones listed, roughly 89% are singletons. The sample was peripheral blood. The receptors were gathered from a man aged 45-60 years with acute or convalescent COVID-19.

The CDR3 DNA is TGTGCCAGCAGCGCCCTTATAGGGGTTGCCTATGGCTACACCTTC. Amino acid sequence: CASSALIGVAYGYTF. The J gene is TRBJ1-2, the V gene TRBV9, with D maybe TRBD1 (5 bases). CDR1 and CDR2 (germline): SGDLS, YYNGEE. The V gene lost 3 bases and the J gene lost 4 bases, with 16 bases spanning the gap. This CDR3 contains 15 residues.

V usage is TRBV10-1 and J usage is TRBJ2-5, with D possibly being TRBD1 (6 bases). V lost 2 bases and J lost 1, with 8 bases in between. This CDR3 contains 14 residues. Germline V gives CDR1 WNHNN, CDR2 SYGVQD (reference sequence). For the CDR3, the DNA is TGCGCCAGCAGTGAGGGGGGCTCCCAAGAGACCCAGTACTTC. This encodes CASSEGGSQETQYF.

The V and J genes are TRBV7-2 and TRBJ2-7; 7 bases map to TRBD1. Germline V gives CDR1 SGHTA, CDR2 FQGNSA. The CDR3 has 15 residues. V lost 4 bases and J lost 4; bases outside the gene matches: 10. The DNA for the CDR3 is TGTGCCAGCAGCTCTTACCCGGGACAGCTATACGAGCAGTACTTC. Protein product: CASSSYPGQLYEQYF.

The chain employs TRBV10-2 and TRBJ1-4; TRBD1 matches 8 bases. Germline V gene lookup returns CDR1 WSHSY and CDR2 SAAADI. The CDR3 consists of 15 residues. Trimming at V came to 3 bases and at J to 6 bases, leaving 6 bases not matched to a gene. DNA for the CDR3: TGCGCCAGCAGTGATGTTGGGGGACAGGATGAAAAACTGTTTTTT. Translated: CASSDVGGQDEKLFF.

In DNA, the CDR3 is TGTGCCAGCAGCCCGGGTGGAAGCTCTGGGGCCAACGTCCTGACTTTC. It is translated as CASSPGGSSGANVLTF. This chain links TRBV3-1 (or the pseudogene TRBV3-2) with TRBJ2-6, with unresolved D. Between the trimmed V and J ends, which lost 4 bases and 0 bases, there was a span of 10 bases. The CDR3 has 16 amino acids. Germline V gene sequence: CDR1 LGHDT, CDR2 YNNKEL (reference sequence).

The V gene is TRBV15, the J gene TRBJ1-4, with unresolved D. V lost 3 bases, J lost 7 bases, and 6 bases lay in between. This CDR3 is 12 amino acids long. Germline assignment: CDR1 LNHNV and CDR2 YYDKDF (reference sequence). As DNA, the CDR3 is TGTGCCACCAGCAGGAGTAGTGAAAAACTGTTTTTT. This codes for CATSRSSEKLFF.

The chain carries TRBV7-3 and TRBJ1-2; 8 bases agree with TRBD1. Germline CDR1 and CDR2: SGHTA and FQGTGA. The length of the CDR3 is 13 residues. V was clipped by 6 bases and J by 6 bases; unmatched bases: 6. DNA of the CDR3: TGTGCCAGCAGTCCCGACAGGGGCGATGGCTACACCTTC. Encoded protein: CASSPDRGDGYTF.

The rearrangement joins TRBV11-2 to TRBJ1-2; D gene uncertain. Trimming left V 0 bases short and J 4 bases short, with 12 bases between. This CDR3 has 15 residues. CDR1 is SGHAT and CDR2 is FQNNGV in the germline V gene. The CDR3 DNA reads TGTGCCAGCAGCTTAGAGGCTCGGGGAGGCTATGGCTACACCTTC. Amino acid sequence: CASSLEARGGYGYTF.